This record covers a single TCR beta chain. Its cognate antigen is unknown. Those who donated were healthy bone marrow donors. This specimen belongs to a study of cytomegalovirus exposure and HLA in healthy donors. General study points: In a later analysis, specific HLA alleles were associated with more than 15,000 TCR beta sequences at a 0.05 false discovery rate. Association of a missense DCLRE1C variant with TCR beta V- and J-gene trimming was reported in a later analysis.

Between the trimmed V and J ends, which lost 4 bases and 0 bases, there was a span of 16 bases. Germline V lookup: CDR1 LNHDA, CDR2 SQIVND (reference sequence). The CDR3 loop spans 17 amino acids. Researchers ran the PCR with 60 Vbeta and 13 Jbeta primers. TCRdb's table, derived via immunoSEQ multiplex PCR, lists solely in-frame clones and lacks some. The sample lists 160,000 or so clones; approximately 80% were seen once. This sequence originates from a woman aged 45-65 years in good health and CMV-seronegative. The chain joins TRBV19 to TRBJ2-1; tentative D call: TRBD2 (6 bases). Sequencing was carried out using PBMCs. The CDR3 sequence is CASSKPLAKSSYNEQFF. The CDR3 DNA sequence: TGTGCCAGTAGTAAACCACTAGCTAAGAGCTCCTACAATGAGCAGTTCTTC.